Following are 2 T cell receptor beta chains from one sample sequenced in a study of blood T cell repertoires in COVID-19. Using immunoSEQ multiplex PCR, the repertoire was profiled, and TCRdb retains in-frame clones only, with some absent. Of 30,000 to 35,000 clones listed, roughly four fifths are singletons. Input material: peripheral blood. The source is a human donor in a cohort sampled during active COVID-19.

The J gene is TRBJ1-2, the V gene TRBV11-3; possibly TRBD1 for D (5 bases). Germline values: CDR1 SGHNT, CDR2 YENEEA. Trimming took off 1 base at V and 4 bases at J, with 22 bases between the two ends. The length of the CDR3 is 18 residues. CDR3 DNA: TGTGCCAGCAGCTTAGGTGGACACTGGTCCTCAGGTAGCTATGGCTACACCTTC. Translating it yields CASSLGGHWSSGSYGYTF.

The V gene is TRBV27, the J gene TRBJ2-7; TRBD1 agrees at 8 bases. Germline CDR1 and CDR2: MNHEY and SMNVEV (reference sequence). The trim removed 7 bases at V and 6 bases at J, leaving 8 bases unmatched. There are 13 residues in the CDR3. CDR3 loop: CASTDQGAREQYF. CDR3 DNA: TGTGCCAGCACAGACCAGGGGGCCCGCGAGCAGTACTTC.